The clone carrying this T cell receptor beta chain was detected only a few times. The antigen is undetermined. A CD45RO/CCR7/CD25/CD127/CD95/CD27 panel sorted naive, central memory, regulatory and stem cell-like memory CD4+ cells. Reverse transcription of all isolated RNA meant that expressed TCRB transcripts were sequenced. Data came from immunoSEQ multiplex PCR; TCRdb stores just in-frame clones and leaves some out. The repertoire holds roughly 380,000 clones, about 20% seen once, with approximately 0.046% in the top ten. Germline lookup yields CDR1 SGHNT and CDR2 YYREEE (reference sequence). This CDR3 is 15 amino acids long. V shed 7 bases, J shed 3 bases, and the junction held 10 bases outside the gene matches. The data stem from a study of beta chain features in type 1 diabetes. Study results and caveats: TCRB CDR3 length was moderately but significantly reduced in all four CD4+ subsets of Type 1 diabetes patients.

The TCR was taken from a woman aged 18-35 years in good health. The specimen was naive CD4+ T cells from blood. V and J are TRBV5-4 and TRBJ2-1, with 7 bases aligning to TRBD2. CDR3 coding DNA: TGTGCCAGCGCCCCCGGCGGGAGTATCTACAATGAGCAGTTCTTC. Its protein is CASAPGGSIYNEQFF.